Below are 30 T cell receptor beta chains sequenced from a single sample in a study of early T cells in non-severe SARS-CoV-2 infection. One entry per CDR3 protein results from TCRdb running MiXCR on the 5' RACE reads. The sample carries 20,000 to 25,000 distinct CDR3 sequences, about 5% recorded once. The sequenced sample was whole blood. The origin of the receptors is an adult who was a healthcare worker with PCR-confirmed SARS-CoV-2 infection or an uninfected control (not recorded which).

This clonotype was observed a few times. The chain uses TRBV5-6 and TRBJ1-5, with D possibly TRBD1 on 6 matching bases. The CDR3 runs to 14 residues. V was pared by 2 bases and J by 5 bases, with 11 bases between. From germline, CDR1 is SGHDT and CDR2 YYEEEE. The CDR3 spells CASSFTPGDQPQHF. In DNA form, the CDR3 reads TGTGCCAGCAGCTTCACCCCAGGGGATCAGCCCCAGCATTTT.

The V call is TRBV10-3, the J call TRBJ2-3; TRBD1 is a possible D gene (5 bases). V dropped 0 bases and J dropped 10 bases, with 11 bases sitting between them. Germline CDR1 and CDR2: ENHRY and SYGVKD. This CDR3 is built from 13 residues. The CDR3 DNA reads TGTGCCATCAGTGAGTCTGTCCAGGGATCGCAGTATTTT. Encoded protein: CAISESVQGSQYF.

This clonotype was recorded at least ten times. The CDR3 is CASTDLADRVRTKNIQYF. The CDR3 region has the DNA TGTGCCAGCACCGACTTAGCGGACAGGGTGAGAACCAAAAACATTCAGTACTTC. The chain is built from TRBV12-3 or TRBV12-4 and TRBJ2-4, with 8 positions matching TRBD1. Trimming took 7 bases from V and 2 from J; bases not matched to a gene: 16. CDR3 length equals 18 residues.

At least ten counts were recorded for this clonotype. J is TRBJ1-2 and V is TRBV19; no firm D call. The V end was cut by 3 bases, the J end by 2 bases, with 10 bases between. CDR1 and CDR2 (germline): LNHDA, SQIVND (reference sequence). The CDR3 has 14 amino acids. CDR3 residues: CASSMGAGNYGYTF. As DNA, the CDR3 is TGTGCCAGTAGTATGGGAGCGGGGAACTATGGCTACACCTTC.

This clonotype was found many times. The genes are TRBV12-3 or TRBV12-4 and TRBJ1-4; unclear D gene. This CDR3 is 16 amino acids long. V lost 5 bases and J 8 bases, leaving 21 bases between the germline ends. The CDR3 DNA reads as TGTGCCAGCAGTCCGAGATACAGCGGCTTAGGGGAAAAACTGTTTTTT. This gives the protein CASSPRYSGLGEKLFF.

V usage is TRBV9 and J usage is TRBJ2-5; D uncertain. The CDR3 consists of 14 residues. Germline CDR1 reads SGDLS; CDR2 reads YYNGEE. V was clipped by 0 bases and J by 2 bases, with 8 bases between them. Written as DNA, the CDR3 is TGTGCCAGCAGCGTAGTTCCAGCTCAAGAGACCCAGTACTTC. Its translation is CASSVVPAQETQYF. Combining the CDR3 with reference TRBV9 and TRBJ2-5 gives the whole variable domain DSGVTQTPKHLITATGQRVTLRCSPRSGDLSVYWYQQSLDQGLQFLIQYYNGEERAKGNILERFSAQQFPDLHSELNLSSLELGDSALYFCASSVVPAQETQYFGPGTRLLVL.

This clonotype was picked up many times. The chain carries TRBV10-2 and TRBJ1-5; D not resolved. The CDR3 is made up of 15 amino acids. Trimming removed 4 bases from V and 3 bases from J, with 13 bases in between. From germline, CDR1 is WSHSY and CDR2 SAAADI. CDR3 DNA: TGCGCCAGCAGTGCTCAGGCCGCGAACAATCAGCCCCAGCATTTT. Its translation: CASSAQAANNQPQHF.

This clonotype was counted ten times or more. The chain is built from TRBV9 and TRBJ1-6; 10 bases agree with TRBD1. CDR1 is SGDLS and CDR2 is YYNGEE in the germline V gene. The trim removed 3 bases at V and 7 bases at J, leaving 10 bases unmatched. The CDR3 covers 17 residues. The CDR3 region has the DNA TGTGCCAGCAGCGCACGACCCCAGGACAGGGGGAATTCACCCCTCCACTTT. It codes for CASSARPQDRGNSPLHF.

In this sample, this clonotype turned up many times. The CDR3 spells CASSPPIRESTGELFF. The CDR3 DNA reads TGTGCCAGCAGCCCACCAATCCGAGAATCCACCGGGGAGCTGTTTTTT. V is TRBV7-8 and J is TRBJ2-2; the D is unclear. Germline V gene lookup returns CDR1 SGHVS and CDR2 FQNEAQ. This CDR3 is 16 amino acids long. V shed 5 bases and J shed 4 bases, with 17 bases lying between them.

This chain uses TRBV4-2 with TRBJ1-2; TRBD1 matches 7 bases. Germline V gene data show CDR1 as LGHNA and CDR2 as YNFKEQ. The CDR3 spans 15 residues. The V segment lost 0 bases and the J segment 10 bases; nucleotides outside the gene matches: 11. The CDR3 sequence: CASSQEEGTVTTYTF. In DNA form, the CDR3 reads TGTGCCAGCAGCCAAGAGGAAGGGACAGTAACAACCTACACCTTC.

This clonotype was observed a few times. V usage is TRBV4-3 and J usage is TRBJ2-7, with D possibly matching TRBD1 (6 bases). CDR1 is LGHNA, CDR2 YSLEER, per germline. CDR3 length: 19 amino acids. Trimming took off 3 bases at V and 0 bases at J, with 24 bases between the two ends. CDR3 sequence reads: CASSHGVGTMSSHSYEQYF. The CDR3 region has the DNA TGCGCCAGCAGCCACGGAGTAGGGACAATGTCTTCACACTCCTACGAGCAGTACTTC.

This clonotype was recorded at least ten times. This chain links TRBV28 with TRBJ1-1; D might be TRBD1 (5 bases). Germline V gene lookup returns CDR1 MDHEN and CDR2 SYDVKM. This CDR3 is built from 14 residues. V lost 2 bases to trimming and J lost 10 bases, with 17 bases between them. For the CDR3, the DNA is TGTGCCAGCAGTTTAGTTGGCAGGGCTGTAGGAGCTTTCTTT. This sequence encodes CASSLVGRAVGAFF.

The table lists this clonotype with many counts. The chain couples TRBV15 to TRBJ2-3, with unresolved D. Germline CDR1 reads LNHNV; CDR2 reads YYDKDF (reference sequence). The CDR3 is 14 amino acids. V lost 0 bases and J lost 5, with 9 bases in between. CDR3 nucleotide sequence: TGTGCCACCAGCAGAGATCAGGTCCGAGATACGCAGTATTTT. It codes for CATSRDQVRDTQYF.

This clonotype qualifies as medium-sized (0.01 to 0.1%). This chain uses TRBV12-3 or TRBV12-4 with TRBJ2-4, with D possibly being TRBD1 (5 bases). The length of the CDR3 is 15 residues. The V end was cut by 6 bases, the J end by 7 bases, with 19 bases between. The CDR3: CASSAASGAMNIQYF. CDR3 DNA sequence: TGTGCCAGCAGCGCCGCCAGTGGGGCGATGAACATTCAGTACTTC.

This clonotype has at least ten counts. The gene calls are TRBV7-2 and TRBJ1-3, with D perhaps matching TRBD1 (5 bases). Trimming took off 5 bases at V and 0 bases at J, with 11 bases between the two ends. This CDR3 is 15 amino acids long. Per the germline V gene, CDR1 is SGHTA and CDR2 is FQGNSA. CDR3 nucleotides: TGTGCCAGCAGCCCGCTACAGGTCTCTGGAAACACCATATATTTT. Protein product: CASSPLQVSGNTIYF.

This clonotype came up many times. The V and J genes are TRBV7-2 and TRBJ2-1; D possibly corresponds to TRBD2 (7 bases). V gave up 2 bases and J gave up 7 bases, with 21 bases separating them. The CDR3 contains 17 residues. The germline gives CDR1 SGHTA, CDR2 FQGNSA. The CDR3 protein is CASSLKFRGALVNEQFF. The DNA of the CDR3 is TGTGCCAGCAGCTTAAAATTCCGGGGGGCCCTCGTGAATGAGCAGTTCTTC. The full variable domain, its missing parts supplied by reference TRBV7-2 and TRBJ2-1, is GAGVSQSPSNKVTEKGKDVELRCDPISGHTALYWYRQSLGQGLEFLIYFQGNSAPDKSGLPSDRFSAERTGGSVSTLTIQRTQQEDSAVYLCASSLKFRGALVNEQFFGPGTRLTVL.

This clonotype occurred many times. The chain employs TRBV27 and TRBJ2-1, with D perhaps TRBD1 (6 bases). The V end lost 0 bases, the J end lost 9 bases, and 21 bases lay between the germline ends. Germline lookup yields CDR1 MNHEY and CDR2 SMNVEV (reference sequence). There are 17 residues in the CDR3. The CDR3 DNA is TGTGCCAGCAGTTTATCGGGGGCAGGGTCCCAATATAGTGAGCAGTTCTTC. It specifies CASSLSGAGSQYSEQFF.

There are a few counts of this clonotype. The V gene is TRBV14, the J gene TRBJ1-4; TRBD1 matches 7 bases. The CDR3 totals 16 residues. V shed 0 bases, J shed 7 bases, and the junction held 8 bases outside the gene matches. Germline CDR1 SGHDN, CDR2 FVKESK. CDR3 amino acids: CASSQDGRGRFEKLFF. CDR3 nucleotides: TGTGCCAGCAGCCAAGATGGAAGGGGGCGATTTGAAAAACTGTTTTTT.

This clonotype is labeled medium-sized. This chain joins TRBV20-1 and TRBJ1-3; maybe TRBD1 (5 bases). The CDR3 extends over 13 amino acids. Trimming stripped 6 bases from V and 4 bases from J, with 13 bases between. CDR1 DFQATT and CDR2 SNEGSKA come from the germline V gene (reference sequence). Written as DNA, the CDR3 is TGCAGTGCCCTGGGGCAGTTGGGAAACACCATATATTTT. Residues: CSALGQLGNTIYF.

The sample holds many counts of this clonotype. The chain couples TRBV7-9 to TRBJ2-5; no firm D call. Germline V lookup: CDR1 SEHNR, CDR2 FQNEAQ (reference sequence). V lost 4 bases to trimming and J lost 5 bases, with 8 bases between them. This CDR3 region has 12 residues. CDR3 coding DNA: TGTGCCAGCAGCTCGGCGGATGAGACCCAGTACTTC. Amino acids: CASSSADETQYF.

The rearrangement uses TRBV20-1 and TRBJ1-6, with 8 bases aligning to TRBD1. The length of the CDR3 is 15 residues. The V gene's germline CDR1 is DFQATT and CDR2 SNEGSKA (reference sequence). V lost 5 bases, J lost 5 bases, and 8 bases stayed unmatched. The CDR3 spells CSADRTGQDNSPLHF. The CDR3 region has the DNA TGCAGTGCTGACCGGACAGGGCAAGATAATTCACCCCTCCACTTT.

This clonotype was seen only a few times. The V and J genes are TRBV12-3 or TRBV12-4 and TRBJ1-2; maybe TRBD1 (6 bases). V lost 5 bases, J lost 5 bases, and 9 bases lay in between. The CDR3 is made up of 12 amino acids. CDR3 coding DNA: TGTGCCAGCAGTATACAGGGATATGGCTACACCTTC. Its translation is CASSIQGYGYTF.

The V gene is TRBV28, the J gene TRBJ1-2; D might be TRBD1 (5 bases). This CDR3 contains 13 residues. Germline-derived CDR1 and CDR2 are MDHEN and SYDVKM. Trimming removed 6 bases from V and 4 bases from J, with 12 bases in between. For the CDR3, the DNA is TGTGCCAGCAGCCGGACAAACCGCTATGGCTACACCTTC. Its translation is CASSRTNRYGYTF.

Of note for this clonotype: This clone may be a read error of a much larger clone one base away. CDR3 sequence: CASSNSGEDYGYTF. The CDR3 coding sequence is TGTGCCAGCAGTAACTCCGGGGAGGACTATGGCTACACCTTC. This chain uses TRBV6-6 with TRBJ1-2; D ambiguous. The CDR3 covers 14 residues. Germline lookup yields CDR1 MNHNY and CDR2 SVGAGI (reference sequence).

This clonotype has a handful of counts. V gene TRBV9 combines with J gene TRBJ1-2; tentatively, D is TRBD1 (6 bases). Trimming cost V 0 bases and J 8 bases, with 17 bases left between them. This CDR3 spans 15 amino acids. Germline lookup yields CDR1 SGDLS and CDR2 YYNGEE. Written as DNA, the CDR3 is TGTGCCAGCAGCGTAGGCCCCCCGGGGGCCCAAGGCTACACCTTC. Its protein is CASSVGPPGAQGYTF.

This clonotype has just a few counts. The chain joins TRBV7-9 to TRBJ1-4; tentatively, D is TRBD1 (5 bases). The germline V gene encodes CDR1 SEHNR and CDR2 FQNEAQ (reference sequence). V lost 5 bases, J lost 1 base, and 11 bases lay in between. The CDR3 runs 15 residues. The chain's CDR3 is CASSVQGVTNEKLFF. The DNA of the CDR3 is TGTGCCAGCAGCGTCCAAGGGGTAACTAATGAAAAACTGTTTTTT.

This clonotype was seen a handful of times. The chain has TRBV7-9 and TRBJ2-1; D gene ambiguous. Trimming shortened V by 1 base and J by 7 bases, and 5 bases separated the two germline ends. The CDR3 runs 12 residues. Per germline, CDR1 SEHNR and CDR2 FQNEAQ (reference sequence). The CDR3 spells CASSLGMNEQFF. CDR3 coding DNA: TGTGCCAGCAGCTTAGGCATGAATGAGCAGTTCTTC.

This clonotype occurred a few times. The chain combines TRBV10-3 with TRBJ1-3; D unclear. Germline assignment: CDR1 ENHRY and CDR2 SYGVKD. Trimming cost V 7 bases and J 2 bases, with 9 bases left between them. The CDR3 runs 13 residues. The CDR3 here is CAIIKDPGNTIYF. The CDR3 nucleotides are TGTGCCATCATAAAAGACCCTGGAAACACCATATATTTT.

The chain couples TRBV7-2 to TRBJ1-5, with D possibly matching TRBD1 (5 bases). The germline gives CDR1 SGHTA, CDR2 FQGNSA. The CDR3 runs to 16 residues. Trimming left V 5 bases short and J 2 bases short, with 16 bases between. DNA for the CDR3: TGTGCCAGCAGCCCGAGCCCAGGGATGGGCAATCAGCCCCAGCATTTT. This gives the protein CASSPSPGMGNQPQHF.

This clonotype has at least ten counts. CDR3 sequence reads: CASSSGGGTQYF. The CDR3 DNA reads TGTGCCAGCAGCTCTGGGGGGGGGACCCAGTACTTC. The V and J genes are TRBV11-3 and TRBJ2-5; TRBD2 matches 7 bases. Germline V lookup: CDR1 SGHNT, CDR2 YENEEA. J lost 7 bases, V lost 4 bases, and 3 bases had no gene match. The CDR3 has 12 residues.